This TCR beta chain is from a study of T cell repertoires in cytomegalovirus infection. Turning to the study itself: From public TCR beta signatures came an indication of both CMV infection and matching HLA type. Study observations and caveats: Across the ex vivo response, the dominant clonotypes were HLA-C-restricted CMV-specific TCR beta clonotypes.

The CDR3 spans 13 residues. The germline V gene encodes CDR1 MDHEN and CDR2 SYDVKM. The V end was cut by 9 bases, the J end by 2 bases, with 13 bases between. Each CDR3 protein gets one entry after TCRdb re-called the reads with MiXCR. The repertoire holds roughly 760,000 distinct CDR3 sequences, with approximately 40% as singletons. In regard to this clonotype: What it binds is not known.

This sequence joins TRBV28 and TRBJ2-5, with D possibly being TRBD1 or TRBD2 (6 bases each). The sample was PBMCs. The origin of this receptor is a human donor in good health (CMV status not recorded). Some clones in this sample may be carry-over from other donors' samples. CDR3 sequence reads: CASERGEQETQYF. The CDR3 DNA sequence: TGTGCCAGTGAAAGGGGGGAACAAGAGACCCAGTACTTC.